The rows below give T cell receptor beta chains drawn from one sample of a study of sequential checkpoint blockade in melanoma. Clones were sequenced by immunoSEQ multiplex PCR, and TCRdb holds only the in-frame ones, with some missing. The profile shows more than 9,000 clones, roughly 73% of them singletons. Sequencing was performed on CD8+ T cells sorted from blood (inferred from file names), taken from a patient given nivolumab and ipilimumab in sequence. All receptors come from a human donor with melanoma. Both conserved end residues are part of each CDR3. The D gene is left open where the match is weak. Only part of the rows carry a size: once, few, many, or a class if the clone is expanded.

v_gene: TRBV11-2
j_gene: TRBJ2-7
abundance: NA
d_gene: TRBD2
CDR3aa: CASSFAASGLTYEQYF
CDR3nt: TGTGCCAGCAGCTTCGCAGCTAGCGGGCTCACCTACGAGCAGTACTTC

v_gene: TRBV27
j_gene: TRBJ2-1
abundance: once
d_gene: TRBD2
CDR3aa: CASSLWEGYNEQFF
CDR3nt: TGTGCCAGCAGTTTATGGGAGGGCTACAATGAGCAGTTCTTC

v_gene: TRBV9
j_gene: TRBJ2-1
abundance: NA
d_gene: NA
CDR3aa: CASSVGDTSSYNEQFF
CDR3nt: TGTGCCAGCAGCGTAGGGGACACGAGCTCCTACAATGAGCAGTTCTTC

v_gene: TRBV19
j_gene: TRBJ1-4
abundance: NA
d_gene: TRBD1
CDR3aa: CASSTGTVRAREKLFF
CDR3nt: TGTGCCAGTAGTACCGGGACAGTGAGGGCTCGGGAAAAACTGTTTTTT

v_gene: TRBV9
j_gene: TRBJ1-1
abundance: few
d_gene: NA
CDR3aa: CASSRLQGLKTEAFF
CDR3nt: TGTGCCAGCAGCCGATTACAGGGATTGAAAACTGAAGCTTTCTTT

v_gene: TRBV2
j_gene: TRBJ2-4
abundance: once
d_gene: TRBD1
CDR3aa: CASTATGENIQYF
CDR3nt: TGTGCCAGCACCGCGACAGGGGAAAACATTCAGTACTTC

v_gene: TRBV5-1
j_gene: TRBJ1-5
abundance: NA
d_gene: NA
CDR3aa: CASSHSGQGDQPQHF
CDR3nt: TGCGCCAGCAGCCACTCCGGGCAGGGTGATCAGCCCCAGCATTTT

v_gene: TRBV28
j_gene: TRBJ1-5
abundance: few
d_gene: TRBD1
CDR3aa: CASSLGTVNQPQHF
CDR3nt: TGTGCCAGCAGTCTCGGGACAGTTAATCAGCCCCAGCATTTT

v_gene: TRBV28
j_gene: TRBJ2-7
abundance: NA
d_gene: NA
CDR3aa: CASSLGHKIEQYF
CDR3nt: TGTGCCAGCAGTTTAGGCCATAAGATCGAGCAGTACTTC

v_gene: TRBV7-9
j_gene: TRBJ2-1
abundance: NA
d_gene: NA
CDR3aa: CASSLAGGPTRSYNEQFF
CDR3nt: TGTGCCAGCAGCTTAGCTGGAGGACCGACTAGGTCCTACAATGAGCAGTTCTTC

v_gene: TRBV7-6
j_gene: TRBJ2-3
abundance: few
d_gene: NA
CDR3aa: CASSVGGGESDTQYF
CDR3nt: TGTGCCAGCAGCGTCGGGGGAGGCGAGTCGGATACGCAGTATTTT

v_gene: TRBV28
j_gene: TRBJ2-3
abundance: NA
d_gene: TRBD2
CDR3aa: CASSWTSGTQDTQYF
CDR3nt: TGTGCCAGCAGTTGGACTAGCGGGACGCAAGATACGCAGTATTTT

v_gene: TRBV4-3
j_gene: TRBJ2-7
abundance: once
d_gene: TRBD2
CDR3aa: CASSQDLVLAGARDEQYF
CDR3nt: TGCGCCAGCAGCCAAGATTTGGTACTAGCGGGAGCGCGCGACGAGCAGTACTTC

v_gene: TRBV5-4
j_gene: TRBJ1-1
abundance: NA
d_gene: NA
CDR3aa: CASSLTGRGTEAFF
CDR3nt: TGTGCCAGCAGCTTAACAGGGAGAGGGACTGAAGCTTTCTTT

v_gene: TRBV10-3
j_gene: TRBJ2-7
abundance: NA
d_gene: NA
CDR3aa: CAISVTGDSYEQYF
CDR3nt: TGTGCCATCAGTGTGACAGGTGACTCCTACGAGCAGTACTTC

v_gene: TRBV27
j_gene: TRBJ1-5
abundance: NA
d_gene: NA
CDR3aa: CASSFRGSNQPQHF
CDR3nt: TGTGCCAGCAGTTTCCGGGGGAGTAATCAGCCCCAGCATTTT

v_gene: TRBV4-3
j_gene: TRBJ2-7
abundance: NA
d_gene: TRBD2
CDR3aa: CASSQGVAGIYEQYF
CDR3nt: TGCGCCAGCAGCCAAGGGGTAGCGGGAATCTACGAGCAGTACTTC

v_gene: TRBV6-6
j_gene: TRBJ1-1
abundance: NA
d_gene: NA
CDR3aa: CASSYGRDEAFF
CDR3nt: TGTGCCAGCAGTTACGGGAGAGATGAAGCTTTCTTT

v_gene: TRBV11-2
j_gene: TRBJ2-7
abundance: NA
d_gene: TRBD1
CDR3aa: CASSPKDRGIEQYF
CDR3nt: TGTGCCAGCAGCCCGAAGGACAGGGGTATCGAGCAGTACTTC

v_gene: TRBV4-1
j_gene: TRBJ2-3
abundance: NA
d_gene: TRBD1
CDR3aa: CASSTTDRADTQYF
CDR3nt: TGCGCCAGCAGCACAACGGACAGGGCAGATACGCAGTATTTT

v_gene: TRBV15
j_gene: TRBJ2-3
abundance: once
d_gene: TRBD2
CDR3aa: CATSTSGGTSGSWLSDTQYF
CDR3nt: TGTGCCACCAGCACCAGCGGGGGGACTAGCGGGAGTTGGTTGTCAGATACGCAGTATTTT

v_gene: TRBV7-9
j_gene: TRBJ2-7
abundance: few
d_gene: NA
CDR3aa: CASSLVGRGTYEQYF
CDR3nt: TGTGCCAGCAGCTTAGTAGGCAGGGGCACCTACGAGCAGTACTTC

v_gene: TRBV6-7
j_gene: TRBJ1-1
abundance: NA
d_gene: TRBD1
CDR3aa: CASETGGFFRRTEAFF
CDR3nt: TGTGCCAGCGAAACAGGGGGCTTTTTTAGGAGGACTGAAGCTTTCTTT

v_gene: TRBV19
j_gene: TRBJ2-5
abundance: large
d_gene: TRBD2
CDR3aa: CASSKTSGSLETQYF
CDR3nt: TGTGCCAGTAGTAAGACTAGCGGGAGTTTAGAGACCCAGTACTTC

v_gene: TRBV28
j_gene: TRBJ2-1
abundance: NA
d_gene: TRBD1
CDR3aa: CASSFRQGRNEQFF
CDR3nt: TGTGCCAGCAGTTTTAGACAGGGGCGGAATGAGCAGTTCTTC

v_gene: TRBV4-1
j_gene: TRBJ2-7
abundance: NA
d_gene: TRBD2
CDR3aa: CASSQVLAGDEQYF
CDR3nt: TGCGCCAGCAGCCAAGTACTAGCGGGAGACGAGCAGTACTTC

v_gene: TRBV5-6
j_gene: TRBJ2-3
abundance: NA
d_gene: NA
CDR3aa: CASSLGRADTQYF
CDR3nt: TGTGCCAGCAGCTTGGGCAGGGCAGATACGCAGTATTTT

v_gene: TRBV4-1
j_gene: TRBJ2-3
abundance: NA
d_gene: TRBD2
CDR3aa: CASSQVGLAEQYF
CDR3nt: TGCGCCAGCAGCCAAGTGGGGCTAGCGGAGCAGTATTTT

v_gene: TRBV30
j_gene: TRBJ2-1
abundance: NA
d_gene: TRBD1
CDR3aa: CAWREGTGDYEQFF
CDR3nt: TGTGCCTGGAGAGAGGGGACAGGGGACTATGAGCAGTTCTTC

v_gene: TRBV27
j_gene: TRBJ2-7
abundance: once
d_gene: TRBD2
CDR3aa: CASSETGLAGDEQYF
CDR3nt: TGTGCCAGCAGTGAGACGGGACTAGCGGGAGACGAGCAGTACTTC

v_gene: TRBV6-6
j_gene: TRBJ1-1
abundance: NA
d_gene: NA
CDR3aa: CASSCRGGQAEAFF
CDR3nt: TGTGCCAGCAGTTGCCGGGGGGGACAAGCTGAAGCTTTCTTT

v_gene: TRBV18
j_gene: TRBJ2-5
abundance: few
d_gene: TRBD1
CDR3aa: CASSPPPGQEAFETQYF
CDR3nt: TGTGCCAGCTCACCACCACCGGGACAGGAGGCTTTCGAGACCCAGTACTTC

v_gene: TRBV6-1
j_gene: TRBJ2-7
abundance: NA
d_gene: TRBD2
CDR3aa: CASSPRLRGDEQYF
CDR3nt: TGTGCCAGCAGCCCAAGACTCCGGGGGGACGAGCAGTACTTC

v_gene: TRBV5-1
j_gene: TRBJ1-1
abundance: NA
d_gene: TRBD1
CDR3aa: CASSLTGGGGSTEAFF
CDR3nt: TGCGCCAGCAGCCTGACAGGGGGCGGTGGTAGCACTGAAGCTTTCTTT

v_gene: TRBV27
j_gene: TRBJ1-6
abundance: NA
d_gene: NA
CDR3aa: CASSKGWDSPLHF
CDR3nt: TGTGCCAGCAGCAAGGGGTGGGATTCACCCCTCCACTTT

v_gene: TRBV9
j_gene: TRBJ1-2
abundance: NA
d_gene: NA
CDR3aa: CASSSDGGYTF
CDR3nt: TGTGCCAGCAGCAGCGACGGTGGCTACACCTTC

v_gene: TRBV6-6
j_gene: TRBJ1-5
abundance: medium-sized
d_gene: NA
CDR3aa: CASSYGSTGQPQHF
CDR3nt: TGTGCCAGCAGTTACGGGTCCACGGGTCAGCCCCAGCATTTT

v_gene: TRBV29-1
j_gene: TRBJ2-2
abundance: NA
d_gene: NA
CDR3aa: CSVTGQNTGELFF
CDR3nt: TGCAGCGTTACCGGACAGAACACCGGGGAGCTGTTTTTT

v_gene: TRBV27
j_gene: TRBJ2-1
abundance: NA
d_gene: NA
CDR3aa: CASSVGPAGNEQFF
CDR3nt: TGTGCCAGCAGTGTGGGACCAGCGGGCAATGAGCAGTTCTTC

v_gene: TRBV29-1
j_gene: TRBJ2-3
abundance: NA
d_gene: TRBD2
CDR3aa: CSVDGEAGGPPDTQYF
CDR3nt: TGCAGCGTTGACGGTGAAGCGGGAGGGCCCCCCGATACGCAGTATTTT

v_gene: TRBV5-1
j_gene: TRBJ2-1
abundance: NA
d_gene: NA
CDR3aa: CASNPGSYNEQFF
CDR3nt: TGCGCCAGCAACCCGGGCTCCTACAATGAGCAGTTCTTC

v_gene: TRBV7-7
j_gene: TRBJ2-7
abundance: NA
d_gene: TRBD2
CDR3aa: CASSPGLAGGHEQYF
CDR3nt: TGTGCTAGCAGCCCGGGACTAGCGGGAGGACACGAGCAGTACTTC

v_gene: TRBV19
j_gene: TRBJ2-1
abundance: NA
d_gene: TRBD2
CDR3aa: CASRWTSGTSYNEQFF
CDR3nt: TGTGCCAGTAGGTGGACTAGCGGGACTTCCTACAATGAGCAGTTCTTC

v_gene: TRBV28
j_gene: TRBJ2-2
abundance: once
d_gene: NA
CDR3aa: CASSLMAGAAGELFF
CDR3nt: TGTGCCAGCAGTTTGATGGCGGGTGCCGCCGGGGAGCTGTTTTTT

v_gene: TRBV5-4
j_gene: TRBJ1-1
abundance: NA
d_gene: TRBD1
CDR3aa: CASSWGQGEAFF
CDR3nt: TGTGCCAGCAGCTGGGGACAGGGTGAAGCTTTCTTT

v_gene: TRBV5-3
j_gene: TRBJ2-2
abundance: NA
d_gene: TRBD2
CDR3aa: CARSLPSGRASGELFF
CDR3nt: TGTGCCAGAAGCCTTCCCAGCGGGAGGGCGTCCGGGGAGCTGTTTTTT

v_gene: TRBV6-5
j_gene: TRBJ1-1
abundance: NA
d_gene: NA
CDR3aa: CASSIQGFGTEAFF
CDR3nt: TGTGCCAGCAGCATACAGGGATTTGGTACTGAAGCTTTCTTT

v_gene: TRBV10-3
j_gene: TRBJ1-2
abundance: NA
d_gene: TRBD1
CDR3aa: CAISALGQGARYYGYTF
CDR3nt: TGTGCCATCAGTGCCCTGGGACAGGGGGCTCGGTACTATGGCTACACCTTC